Each of the 10 T cell receptor beta chains below was sequenced from the same sample in a study of T-cell reconstitution after alpha-beta-depleted transplantation in children. Preparation of the TCRbeta library used unique molecular identifiers. One entry per CDR3 protein results from TCRdb running MiXCR on the PCR reads. This repertoire shows about 460,000 distinct CDR3 sequences, around an eighth found once; its top ten account for around 6%. The sequences come from PBMCs from the stem cell graft donor, collected from the stem cell graft. Every receptor here comes from a human donor who donated a stem cell graft to a child with combined immunodeficiency.

This clonotype was picked up a small number of times. This chain links TRBV12-3 or TRBV12-4 with TRBJ2-7, with 7 bases lining up with TRBD2. V lost 8 bases, J lost 6 bases, and 13 bases stayed unmatched. The CDR3 loop spans 14 amino acids. The CDR3 region has the DNA TGTGCCAGCGGGACCCGGGGGGATGGGGGCGAGCAGTACTTC. Amino acid sequence: CASGTRGDGGEQYF.

This clonotype was counted many times. At one boundary the junction diverges from the germline segment, which might be a read error. V usage is TRBV4-3 and J usage is TRBJ2-2, with a possible D match to TRBD1 (5 bases). The CDR3 spans 14 residues. In germline, CDR1 is LGHNA, CDR2 YSLEER. CDR3 loop: CASSQVGRAGELFF. The CDR3 DNA sequence: TGTGCCAGCAGCCAAGTGGGGCGTGCCGGGGAGCTGTTTTTT.

The V gene is TRBV9, the J gene TRBJ2-1, with D hard to call. The germline V gene encodes CDR1 SGDLS and CDR2 YYNGEE. The CDR3 covers 14 residues. V was pared by 1 base and J by 5 bases, with 10 bases between. The chain's CDR3 is CASSVSLRDNEQFF. CDR3 DNA: TGTGCCAGCAGCGTATCGCTACGGGACAATGAGCAGTTCTTC.

This clonotype has only a few counts. V and J are TRBV5-1 and TRBJ2-2; 14 nucleotides align to TRBD2. J lost 1 base, V lost 6 bases, and 5 bases had no gene match. The germline gives CDR1 SGHRS, CDR2 YFSETQ. There are 17 residues in the CDR3. The CDR3 coding sequence is TGCGCCAGCACGGGACTAGCGGGAGAATTGAACACCGGGGAGCTGTTTTTT. This sequence encodes CASTGLAGELNTGELFF.

This chain links TRBV24-1 with TRBJ2-1, with 7 nucleotides matching TRBD1. This CDR3 spans 16 amino acids. Per the germline V gene, CDR1 is KGHDR and CDR2 is SFDVKD. V shed 1 base and J 0 bases; nucleotides not matched to a gene: 2. The CDR3 loop reads CATSDFGTASYNEQFF. The CDR3 region has the DNA TGTGCCACCAGTGATTTCGGGACAGCCTCCTACAATGAGCAGTTCTTC.

This clonotype was observed at least ten times. V is TRBV9 and J is TRBJ2-1, with TRBD1 matching over 9 bases. CDR3 size: 17 residues. Trimming took 3 bases from V and 1 from J; bases not matched to a gene: 8. Germline assignment: CDR1 SGDLS and CDR2 YYNGEE. CDR3: CASSAPKGQGSYNEQFF. CDR3 DNA sequence: TGTGCCAGCAGCGCACCAAAAGGACAGGGGTCCTACAATGAGCAGTTCTTC.

This clonotype showed up many times. The genes are TRBV6-1 and TRBJ2-1; 13 nucleotides agree with TRBD2. Germline loops: CDR1 MNHNS, CDR2 SASEGT. Losses at the gene ends were 4 bases for V and 4 bases for J; bases not matched to a gene: 4. This CDR3 has 16 residues. The DNA for the CDR3 is TGTGCCAGCAGTGCGGGGACTAGCGGGATGTACAATGAGCAGTTCTTC. It yields the protein CASSAGTSGMYNEQFF.

In this sample, this clonotype turned up a few times. The rearrangement links TRBV6-1 to TRBJ2-7; TRBD2 agrees at 7 bases. This CDR3 has 15 amino acids. Germline V gene lookup returns CDR1 MNHNS and CDR2 SASEGT. V shed 5 bases and J 4 bases; nucleotides not matched to a gene: 11. The CDR3 here is CASSPWREMGYEQYF. The CDR3 DNA follows: TGTGCCAGCAGTCCGTGGCGGGAGATGGGTTACGAGCAGTACTTC.

This clonotype was recorded many times. The chain combines TRBV12-3 or TRBV12-4 with TRBJ1-1; D is undetermined. CDR3 length: 13 residues. The V gene lost 3 bases and the J gene lost 0 bases, with 5 bases spanning the gap. The CDR3 here is CASSFGLNTEAFF. The CDR3 bases are TGTGCCAGCAGTTTTGGGTTGAACACTGAAGCTTTCTTT.

This clonotype was detected a few times. This chain links TRBV20-1 with TRBJ2-5; 14 bases line up with TRBD2. CDR1 and CDR2 from the germline V gene are DFQATT and SNEGSKA (reference sequence). The junction had 3 bases not matched to a gene; V was cut back by 5 bases and J by 4 bases. The CDR3 spans 14 residues. The CDR3 region has the DNA TGCAGTGCTGACGGACTAGCGGGAGGAGAGACCCAGTACTTC. Its translation: CSADGLAGGETQYF.